The TCR beta chain under discussion was sequenced for a study of cytomegalovirus exposure and HLA in healthy donors. The sample holds one count of this clone. Germline assignment: CDR1 ENHRY and CDR2 SYGVKD. V gave up 10 bases and J gave up 1 base; unmatched junction bases: 6. There are 13 residues in the CDR3. Use of 60 Vbeta and 13 Jbeta primers characterized the PCR. Profiled with immunoSEQ multiplex PCR; TCRdb holds only in-frame clones, not every one. The table has about 120,000 clones, 65% to 80% seen once; the top ten hold approximately 3%. The sequencing input was PBMCs. This chain connects TRBV10-3 to TRBJ1-1; 7 bases agree with TRBD1. This TCR was recovered from a woman aged 40 to 55 in good health and CMV-seropositive. This CDR3 reads CANKGTANTEAFF. CDR3 bases: TGTGCCAACAAAGGGACAGCGAACACTGAAGCTTTCTTT.